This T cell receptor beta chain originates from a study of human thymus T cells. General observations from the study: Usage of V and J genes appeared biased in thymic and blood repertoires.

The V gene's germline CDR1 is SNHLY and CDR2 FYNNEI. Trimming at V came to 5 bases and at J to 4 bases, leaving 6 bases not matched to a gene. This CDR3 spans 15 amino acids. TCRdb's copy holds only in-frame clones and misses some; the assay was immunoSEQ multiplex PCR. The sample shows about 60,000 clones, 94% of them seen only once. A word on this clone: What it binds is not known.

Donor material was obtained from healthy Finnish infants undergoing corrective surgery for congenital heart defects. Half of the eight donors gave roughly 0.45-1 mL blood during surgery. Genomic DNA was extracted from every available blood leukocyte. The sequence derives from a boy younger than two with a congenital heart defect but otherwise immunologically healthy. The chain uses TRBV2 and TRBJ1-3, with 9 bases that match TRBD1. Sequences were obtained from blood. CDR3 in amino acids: CASSLGQGYGNTIYF. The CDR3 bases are TGTGCCAGCAGTTTAGGACAGGGGTACGGAAACACCATATATTTT.